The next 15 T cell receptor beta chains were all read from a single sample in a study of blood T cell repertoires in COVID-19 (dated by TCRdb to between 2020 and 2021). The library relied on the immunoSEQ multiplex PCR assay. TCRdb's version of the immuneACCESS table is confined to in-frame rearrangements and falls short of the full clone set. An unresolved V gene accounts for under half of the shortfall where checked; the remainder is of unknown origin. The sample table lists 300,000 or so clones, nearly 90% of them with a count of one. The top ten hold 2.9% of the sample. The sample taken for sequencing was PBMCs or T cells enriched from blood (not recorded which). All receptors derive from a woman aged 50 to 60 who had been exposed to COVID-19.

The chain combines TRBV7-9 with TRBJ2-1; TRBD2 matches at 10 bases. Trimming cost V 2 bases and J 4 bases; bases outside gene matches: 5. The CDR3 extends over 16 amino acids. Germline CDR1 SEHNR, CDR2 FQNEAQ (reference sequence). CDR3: CASSLSYSGGYNEQFF. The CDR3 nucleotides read TGTGCCAGCAGCTTAAGTTATAGCGGGGGGTACAATGAGCAGTTCTTC.

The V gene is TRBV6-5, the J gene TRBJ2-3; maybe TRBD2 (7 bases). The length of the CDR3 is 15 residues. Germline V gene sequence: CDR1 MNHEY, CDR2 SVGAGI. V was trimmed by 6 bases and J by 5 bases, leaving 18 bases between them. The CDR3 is CASRRGGLDIDTQYF. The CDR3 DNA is TGTGCCAGCAGAAGGGGGGGGCTAGATATAGATACGCAGTATTTT.

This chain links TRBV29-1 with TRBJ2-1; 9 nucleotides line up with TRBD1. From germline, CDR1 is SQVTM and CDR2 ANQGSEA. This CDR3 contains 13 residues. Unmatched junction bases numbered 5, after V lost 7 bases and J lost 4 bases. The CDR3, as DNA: TGCAGCGCCCGGGACAGGGTTTACAATGAGCAGTTCTTC. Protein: CSARDRVYNEQFF.

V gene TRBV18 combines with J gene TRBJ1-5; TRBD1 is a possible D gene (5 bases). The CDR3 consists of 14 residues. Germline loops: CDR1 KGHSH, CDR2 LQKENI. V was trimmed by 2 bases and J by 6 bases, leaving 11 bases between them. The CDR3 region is CASSPSGAGQPQHF. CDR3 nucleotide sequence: TGTGCCAGCTCACCATCTGGGGCCGGTCAGCCCCAGCATTTT.

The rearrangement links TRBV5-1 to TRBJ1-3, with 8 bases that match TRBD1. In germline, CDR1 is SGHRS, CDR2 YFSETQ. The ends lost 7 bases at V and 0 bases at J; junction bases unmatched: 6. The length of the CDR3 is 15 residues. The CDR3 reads CASGTGEPSGNTIYF. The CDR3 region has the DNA TGCGCCAGCGGGACAGGCGAGCCCTCTGGAAACACCATATATTTT.

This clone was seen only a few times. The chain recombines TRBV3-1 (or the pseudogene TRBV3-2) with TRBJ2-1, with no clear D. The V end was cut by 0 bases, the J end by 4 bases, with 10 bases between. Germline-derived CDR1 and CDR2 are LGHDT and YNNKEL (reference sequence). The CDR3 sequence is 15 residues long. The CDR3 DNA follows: TGTGCCAGCAGCCAAGACGCGAGCAGGTACAATGAGCAGTTCTTC. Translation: CASSQDASRYNEQFF.

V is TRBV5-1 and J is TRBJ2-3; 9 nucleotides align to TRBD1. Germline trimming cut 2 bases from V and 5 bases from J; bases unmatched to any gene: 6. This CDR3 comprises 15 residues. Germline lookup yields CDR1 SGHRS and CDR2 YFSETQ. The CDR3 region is CASSFPTGGLDTQYF. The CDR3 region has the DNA TGCGCCAGCAGCTTTCCCACAGGGGGCTTAGATACGCAGTATTTT.

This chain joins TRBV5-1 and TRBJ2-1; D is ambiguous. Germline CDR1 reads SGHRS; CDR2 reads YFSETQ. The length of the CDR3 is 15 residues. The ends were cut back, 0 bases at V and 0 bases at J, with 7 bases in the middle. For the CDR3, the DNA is TGCGCCAGCAGCTTGGAACGGAGCTCCTACAATGAGCAGTTCTTC. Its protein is CASSLERSSYNEQFF.

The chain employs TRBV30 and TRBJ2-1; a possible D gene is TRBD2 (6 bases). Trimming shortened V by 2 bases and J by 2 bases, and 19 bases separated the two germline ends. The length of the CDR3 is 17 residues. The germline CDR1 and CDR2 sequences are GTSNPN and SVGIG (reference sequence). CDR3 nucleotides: TGTGCCTGGAGTAGGACTAAGACAGCCGTTACCTACAATGAGCAGTTCTTC. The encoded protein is CAWSRTKTAVTYNEQFF.

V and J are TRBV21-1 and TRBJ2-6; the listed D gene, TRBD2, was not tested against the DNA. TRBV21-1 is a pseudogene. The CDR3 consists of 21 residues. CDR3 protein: CASRKYRRRPRDDSGANVLTF. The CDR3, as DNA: TGTGCCAGCAGAAAATATAGACGGCGGCCCCGAGACGACTCTGGGGCCAACGTCCTGACTTTC.

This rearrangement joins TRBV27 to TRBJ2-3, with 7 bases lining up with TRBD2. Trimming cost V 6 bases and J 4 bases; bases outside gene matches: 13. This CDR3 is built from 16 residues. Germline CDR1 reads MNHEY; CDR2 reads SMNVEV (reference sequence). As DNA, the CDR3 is TGTGCCAGCAGCCCCAATCCGGGGGGTCAGGCAGATACGCAGTATTTT. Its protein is CASSPNPGGQADTQYF.

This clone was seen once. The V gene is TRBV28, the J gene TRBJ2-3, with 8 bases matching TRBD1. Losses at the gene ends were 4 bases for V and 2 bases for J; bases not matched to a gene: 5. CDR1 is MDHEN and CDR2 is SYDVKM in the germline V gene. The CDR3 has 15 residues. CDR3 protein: CASSSGGLLTDTQYF. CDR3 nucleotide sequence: TGTGCCAGCAGTTCAGGGGGCTTACTCACAGATACGCAGTATTTT.

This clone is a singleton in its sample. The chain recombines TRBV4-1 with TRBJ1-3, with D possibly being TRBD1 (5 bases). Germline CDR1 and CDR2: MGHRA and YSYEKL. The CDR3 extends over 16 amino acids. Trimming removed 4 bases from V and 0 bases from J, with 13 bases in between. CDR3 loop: CASSPRDLGSGNTIYF. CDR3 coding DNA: TGCGCCAGCAGCCCCCGGGACTTAGGCTCTGGAAACACCATATATTTT.

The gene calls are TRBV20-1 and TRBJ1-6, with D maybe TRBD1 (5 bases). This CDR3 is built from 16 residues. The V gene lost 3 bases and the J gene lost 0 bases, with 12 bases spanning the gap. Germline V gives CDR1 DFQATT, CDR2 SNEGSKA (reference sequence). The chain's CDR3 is CSASQGVSSYNSPLHF. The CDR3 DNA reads TGCAGTGCTAGTCAGGGCGTGAGCTCCTATAATTCACCCCTCCACTTT.

The CDR3 DNA is TGTGCCAGCAGCTTATACCAAGGACCAAGCGGGACCCAGTACTTC. It is translated as CASSLYQGPSGTQYF. The chain couples TRBV7-8 to TRBJ2-5; a weak D match, TRBD2 (5 bases). Deletions cut 2 bases from V and 7 bases from J, with 17 bases between. The germline CDR1 and CDR2 sequences are SGHVS and FQNEAQ. This CDR3 has 15 amino acids.